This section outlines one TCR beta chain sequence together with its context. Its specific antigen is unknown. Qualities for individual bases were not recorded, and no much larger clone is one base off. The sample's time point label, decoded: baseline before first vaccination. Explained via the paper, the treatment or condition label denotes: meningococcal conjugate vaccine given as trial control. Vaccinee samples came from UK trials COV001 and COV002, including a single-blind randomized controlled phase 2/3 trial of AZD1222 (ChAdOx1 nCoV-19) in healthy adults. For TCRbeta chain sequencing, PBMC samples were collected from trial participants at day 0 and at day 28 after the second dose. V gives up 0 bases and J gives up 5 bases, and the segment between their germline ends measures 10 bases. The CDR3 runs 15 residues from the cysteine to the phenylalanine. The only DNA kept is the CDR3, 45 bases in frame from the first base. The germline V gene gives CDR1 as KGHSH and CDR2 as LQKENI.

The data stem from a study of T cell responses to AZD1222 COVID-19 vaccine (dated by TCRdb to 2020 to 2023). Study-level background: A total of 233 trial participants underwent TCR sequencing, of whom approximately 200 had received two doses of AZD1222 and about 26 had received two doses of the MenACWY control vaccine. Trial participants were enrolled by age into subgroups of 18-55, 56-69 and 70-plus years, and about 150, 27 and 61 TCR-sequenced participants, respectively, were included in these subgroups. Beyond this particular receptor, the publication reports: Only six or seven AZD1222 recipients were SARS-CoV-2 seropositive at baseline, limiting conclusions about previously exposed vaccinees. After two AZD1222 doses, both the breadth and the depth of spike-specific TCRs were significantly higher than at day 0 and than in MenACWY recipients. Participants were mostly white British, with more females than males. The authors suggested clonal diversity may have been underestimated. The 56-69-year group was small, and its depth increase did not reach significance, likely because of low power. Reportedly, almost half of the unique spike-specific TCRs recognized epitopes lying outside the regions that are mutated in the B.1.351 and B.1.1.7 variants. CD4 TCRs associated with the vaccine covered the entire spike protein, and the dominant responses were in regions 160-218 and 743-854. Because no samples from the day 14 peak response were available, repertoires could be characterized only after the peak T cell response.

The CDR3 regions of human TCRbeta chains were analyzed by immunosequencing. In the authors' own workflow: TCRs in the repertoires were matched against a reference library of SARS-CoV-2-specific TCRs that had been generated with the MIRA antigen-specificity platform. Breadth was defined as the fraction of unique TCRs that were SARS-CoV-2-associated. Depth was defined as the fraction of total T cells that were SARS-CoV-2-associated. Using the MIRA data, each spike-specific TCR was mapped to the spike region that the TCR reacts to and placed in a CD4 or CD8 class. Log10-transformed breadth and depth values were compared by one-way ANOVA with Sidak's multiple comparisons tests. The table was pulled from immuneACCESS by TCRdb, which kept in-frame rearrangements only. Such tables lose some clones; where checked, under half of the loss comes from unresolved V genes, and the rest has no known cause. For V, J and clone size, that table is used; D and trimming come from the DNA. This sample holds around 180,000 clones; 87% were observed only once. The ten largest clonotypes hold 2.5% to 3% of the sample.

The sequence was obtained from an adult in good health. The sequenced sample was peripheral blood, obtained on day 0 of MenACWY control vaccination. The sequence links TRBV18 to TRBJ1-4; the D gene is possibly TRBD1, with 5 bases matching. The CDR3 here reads CASSPPGGKNEKLFF. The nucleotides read TGTGCCAGCTCACCACCGGGGGGGAAGAATGAAAAACTGTTTTTT.